The 29 T cell receptor beta chains given below trace back to one sample, sequenced in a study of shared clonotypes between healthy human individuals. Measured with immunoSEQ multiplex PCR; TCRdb has only the in-frame clones, and not every one. The sample carries about 600,000 clones, roughly 95% recorded once. CD45RO negativity and positive selection for CCR7 defined naive CD8 cells, a population that excluded terminally differentiated effector memory CD45RA+ cells. The sample consisted of naive CD8+ T cells sorted from blood. All receptors derive from a woman in her 30s in good health.

The J gene is TRBJ2-7, the V gene TRBV2; D could derive from TRBD1 or TRBD2 (6 bases each). There are 15 residues in the CDR3. Deletions cut 6 bases from V and 6 bases from J, with 21 bases between. Germline loops: CDR1 SNHLY, CDR2 FYNNEI. CDR3 sequence: CASSDPSGAPLEQYF. CDR3 bases: TGTGCCAGCAGCGATCCCTCGGGGGCGCCTCTCGAGCAGTACTTC.

This chain joins TRBV9 and TRBJ2-7; D is undetermined. Germline V CDR1 and CDR2: SGDLS, YYNGEE. The V and J ends lost 0 bases and 1 base respectively, with 11 bases between them. The CDR3 runs 15 residues. The CDR3 spells CASSVDNSKSYEQYF. The CDR3 DNA follows: TGTGCCAGCAGCGTAGACAATTCGAAATCCTACGAGCAGTACTTC. The entire variable domain, with the rest obtained from reference TRBV9 and TRBJ2-7, is as follows: DSGVTQTPKHLITATGQRVTLRCSPRSGDLSVYWYQQSLDQGLQFLIQYYNGEERAKGNILERFSAQQFPDLHSELNLSSLELGDSALYFCASSVDNSKSYEQYFGPGTRLTVT.

The genes are TRBV6-5 and TRBJ2-1; a weak D match, TRBD1 (5 bases). Germline loops: CDR1 MNHEY, CDR2 SVGAGI. Between the trimmed V and J ends, which lost 0 bases and 10 bases, there was a span of 10 bases. This CDR3 has 13 residues. The CDR3 nucleotides read TGTGCCAGCAGTTACTCGACAGCCTTGGAGCAGTTCTTC. As protein: CASSYSTALEQFF.

V gene TRBV27 combines with J gene TRBJ1-3; D possibly corresponds to TRBD1 (5 bases). The germline V gene has CDR1 MNHEY and CDR2 SMNVEV (reference sequence). V lost 9 bases, J lost 8 bases, and 20 bases lay in between. The CDR3 loop spans 14 amino acids. CDR3 sequence reads: CASGRTGSRDTIYF. CDR3 DNA: TGTGCCAGTGGGCGTACCGGGTCCAGGGACACCATATATTTT.

A few counts support this clone. CDR3 bases: TGTGCCAGCAGCGGAAGGACAGGGGAGTACTATGGCTACACCTTC. It yields the protein CASSGRTGEYYGYTF. This chain links TRBV9 with TRBJ1-2; 9 nucleotides agree with TRBD1. Germline V gives CDR1 SGDLS, CDR2 YYNGEE. The CDR3 spans 15 residues. V was pared by 3 bases and J by 3 bases, with 6 bases of the junction left unmatched.

This clone was counted a single time. The V gene is TRBV6-4, the J gene TRBJ2-1; 7 bases align to TRBD1. V was clipped by 10 bases and J by 4 bases; unmatched bases: 19. CDR1 is MRHNA, CDR2 SNTAGT, per germline. This CDR3 has 17 residues. CDR3 in DNA: TGTGCCACCGCAAAAATGGAAGGGGGCCGCCCTTACAATGAGCAGTTCTTC. This gives the protein CATAKMEGGRPYNEQFF.

The rearrangement links TRBV7-9 to TRBJ2-2, with 9 bases that match TRBD1. V dropped 2 bases and J dropped 1; count of bases not matched to a gene: 8. Germline CDR1 and CDR2: SEHNR and FQNEAQ (reference sequence). This CDR3 has 18 residues. The CDR3 loop is CASSLRGQGTQNTGELFF. The CDR3 nucleotides read TGTGCCAGCAGCTTAAGGGGACAGGGAACTCAGAACACCGGGGAGCTGTTTTTT.

On this clone itself: The junction and the germline gene differ at one end; a read error may be behind it. V gene TRBV13 combines with J gene TRBJ2-2; D remains ambiguous. The V gene's germline CDR1 is PRHDT and CDR2 FYEKMQ (reference sequence). CDR3 length: 14 amino acids. CDR3 bases: TGTGCCAGCAGCCTAGGTGTCAACACCGGGGAGCTGTTTTTT. Translating gives CASSLGVNTGELFF.

The V call is TRBV28, the J call TRBJ2-1, with TRBD2 matching 7 bases. Germline V CDR1 and CDR2: MDHEN, SYDVKM. There are 13 residues in the CDR3. Trimming at V came to 5 bases and at J to 9 bases, leaving 7 bases not matched to a gene. The CDR3 here is CASSLSGKGEQFF. For the CDR3, the DNA is TGTGCCAGCAGTCTAAGCGGGAAAGGTGAGCAGTTCTTC.

V and J are TRBV21-1 and TRBJ1-4; the table's D call TRBD1 went unverified against the DNA. TRBV21-1 is a documented pseudogene. This CDR3 region has 16 residues. CDR3 coding DNA: TGTGTGGCGCCCCCCCCGGTCCAGGGGAGAGGTGAAAAACTGTTTTTT. Its translation: CVAPPPVQGRGEKLFF.

The chain recombines TRBV5-4 with TRBJ2-7, with D unclear. With 4 bases removed from V and 6 bases from J, the gap between germline ends came to 11 bases. This CDR3 contains 12 residues. Germline CDR1 and CDR2: SGHNT and YYREEE (reference sequence). CDR3 amino acids: CASSPATAEQYF. Written as DNA, the CDR3 is TGTGCCAGCAGCCCAGCTACGGCCGAGCAGTACTTC. The full variable domain, completed using reference TRBV5-4 and TRBJ2-7, is ETGVTQSPTHLIKTRGQQVTLRCSSQSGHNTVSWYQQALGQGPQFIFQYYREEENGRGNFPPRFSGLQFPNYSSELNVNALELDDSALYLCASSPATAEQYFGPGTRLTVT.

The chain uses TRBV7-8 and TRBJ1-1; tentatively, D is TRBD1 (5 bases). The CDR3 contains 15 residues. Trimming shortened V by 4 bases and J by 0 bases, and 12 bases separated the two germline ends. Per germline, CDR1 SGHVS and CDR2 FQNEAQ. The CDR3 is CASSSTTVMNTEAFF. CDR3 DNA sequence: TGTGCCAGCAGCTCTACGACAGTAATGAACACTGAAGCTTTCTTT.

The gene calls are TRBV6-6 and TRBJ2-1, with TRBD2 matching 12 bases. Trimming took 6 bases from V and 1 from J; bases not matched to a gene: 4. Germline V gene data show CDR1 as MNHNY and CDR2 as SVGAGI (reference sequence). The CDR3 has 16 residues. As DNA, the CDR3 is TGTGCCAGCAGCCCACTAGCGGGAGGATCCTACAATGAGCAGTTCTTC. This encodes CASSPLAGGSYNEQFF.

As for this clone: Other DNA sequences in this sample translate to the same CDR3. This sequence joins TRBV5-6 and TRBJ2-5, with no clear D. Per the germline V gene, CDR1 is SGHDT and CDR2 is YYEEEE. Trimming left V 0 bases short and J 1 base short, with 4 bases between. The CDR3 extends over 13 amino acids. The CDR3 DNA sequence: TGTGCCAGCAGCTTGGTAGGCCAAGAGACCCAGTACTTC. Its translation: CASSLVGQETQYF.

Concerning this clone: A much larger clone sits a single nucleotide away, making a read error possible. Other DNA sequences in this sample translate to the same CDR3. The chain couples TRBV13 to TRBJ2-7; D remains ambiguous. V was clipped by 3 bases and J by 0 bases, with 0 bases between them. Per the germline V gene, CDR1 is PRHDT and CDR2 is FYEKMQ (reference sequence). This CDR3 is 11 amino acids long. The CDR3: CASSFSYEQYF. CDR3 in DNA: TGTGCCAGCAGCTTCTCCTACGAGCAGTACTTC.

The V gene is TRBV13, the J gene TRBJ2-3; tentative D call: TRBD2 (5 bases). V was clipped by 5 bases and J by 0 bases, with 15 bases between them. CDR1 and CDR2 (germline): PRHDT, FYEKMQ (reference sequence). This CDR3 contains 16 residues. The CDR3 loop reads CASSPGPRTSTDTQYF. CDR3 bases: TGTGCCAGCAGCCCCGGGCCCCGGACTAGCACAGATACGCAGTATTTT.

This sequence joins TRBV27 and TRBJ1-3; the D is unclear. V dropped 3 bases and J dropped 4 bases, with 10 bases sitting between them. The CDR3 contains 14 residues. The V gene's germline CDR1 is MNHEY and CDR2 SMNVEV (reference sequence). This CDR3 reads CASSFAGSGNTIYF. The DNA for the CDR3 is TGTGCCAGCAGTTTCGCGGGCTCCGGAAACACCATATATTTT.

This clone occurred once. The sample carries other DNA sequences with the same CDR3. This rearrangement joins TRBV11-2 to TRBJ2-1, with 9 bases identical to TRBD1. The CDR3 is 14 residues long. The J segment lost 3 bases and the V segment lost 5 bases, leaving 2 bases of the junction unmatched. In germline, CDR1 is SGHAT, CDR2 FQNNGV. This CDR3 is CASSPGQGYNEQFF. The CDR3 nucleotides read TGTGCCAGCAGCCCGGGACAGGGCTACAATGAGCAGTTCTTC.

V gene TRBV19 combines with J gene TRBJ2-3; TRBD2 agrees at 11 bases. V shed 2 bases, J shed 3 bases, and the junction held 4 bases outside the gene matches. Germline loops: CDR1 LNHDA, CDR2 SQIVND (reference sequence). The CDR3 consists of 16 residues. In nucleotides, the CDR3 is TGTGCCAGTAGTATAATGGCTAGCGGGAGGACAGATACGCAGTATTTT. Protein sequence: CASSIMASGRTDTQYF.

This sequence joins TRBV6-1 and TRBJ1-6, with TRBD1 identical over 7 bases. The CDR3 length is 14 residues. With 6 bases clipped from V and 7 bases from J, the junction kept 6 bases outside the gene matches. Germline-derived CDR1 and CDR2 are MNHNS and SASEGT. CDR3 in amino acids: CASSDRARNSPLHF. The CDR3 nucleotides are TGTGCCAGCAGCGACAGGGCCAGGAATTCACCCCTCCACTTT.

The gene calls are TRBV21-1 and TRBJ2-3; the DNA was not compared with TRBD2, the D call given in the table. TRBV21-1 is recorded as a pseudogene. The CDR3 extends over 19 amino acids. The CDR3 loop is CASSKSQGPGLAITDTQYF. DNA for the CDR3: TGTGCCAGCAGCAAGTCTCAAGGGCCGGGACTAGCCATCACAGATACGCAGTATTTT.

The V and J genes are TRBV10-2 and TRBJ2-4, with D unclear. With 6 bases removed from V and 0 bases from J, the gap between germline ends came to 12 bases. The CDR3 runs 15 residues. Per germline, CDR1 WSHSY and CDR2 SAAADI. The DNA of the CDR3 is TGCGCCAGCAGGGGGATCGATCTAGCCAAAAACATTCAGTACTTC. It is translated as CASRGIDLAKNIQYF.

The chain employs TRBV9 and TRBJ2-3; TRBD1 or TRBD2 may be the D gene (6 bases each). Trimming stripped 0 bases from V and 2 bases from J, with 13 bases between. This CDR3 is 16 amino acids long. Germline V CDR1 and CDR2: SGDLS, YYNGEE. Here the CDR3 reads CASSVVGGFTTDTQYF. The CDR3 region has the DNA TGTGCCAGCAGCGTAGTGGGGGGCTTTACCACAGATACGCAGTATTTT.

Regarding this clone: This same CDR3 is encoded by further DNA sequences in the sample. The chain recombines TRBV27 with TRBJ1-1; D gene uncertain. Germline CDR1 reads MNHEY; CDR2 reads SMNVEV (reference sequence). CDR3 size: 14 residues. Trimming took off 2 bases at V and 0 bases at J, with 7 bases between the two ends. CDR3 DNA: TGTGCCAGCAGTTTAGTCGGCTTGAACACTGAAGCTTTCTTT. It translates to CASSLVGLNTEAFF.

The chain has TRBV28 and TRBJ1-2; TRBD1 matches 9 bases. The CDR3 loop spans 16 amino acids. Per the germline V gene, CDR1 is MDHEN and CDR2 is SYDVKM. The V gene end was trimmed by 10 bases and the J gene end by 1 base; junction bases not matched to a gene: 13. As DNA, the CDR3 is TGTGCCATCCCCGGGACAGGGAAGAGCGGTAACTATGGCTACACCTTC. As protein: CAIPGTGKSGNYGYTF.

This rearrangement joins TRBV27 to TRBJ2-7; D gene ambiguous. The CDR3 has 14 residues. In germline, CDR1 is MNHEY, CDR2 SMNVEV (reference sequence). The V end lost 8 bases, the J end lost 2 bases, and 16 bases lay between the germline ends. CDR3 in amino acids: CASSQSPSPYEQYF. For the CDR3, the DNA is TGTGCCAGCTCTCAGTCACCCTCACCCTACGAGCAGTACTTC.

The rearrangement links TRBV5-6 to TRBJ2-7, with a possible D match to TRBD1 (6 bases). V gave up 4 bases and J gave up 2 bases, with 13 bases separating them. This CDR3 contains 14 residues. Germline values: CDR1 SGHDT, CDR2 YYEEEE. CDR3 in amino acids: CASSPQGRPYEQYF. The DNA for the CDR3 is TGTGCCAGCAGCCCACAGGGAAGGCCCTACGAGCAGTACTTC.

The V gene is TRBV10-3, the J gene TRBJ1-2, with D tentatively TRBD1 (6 bases). Germline CDR1 ENHRY, CDR2 SYGVKD. The CDR3 is made up of 18 amino acids. V dropped 0 bases and J dropped 4 bases, with 21 bases sitting between them. The CDR3 DNA is TGTGCCATCAGTGAGTCCGGGACAACTAGCTTGGGGGTCTATGGCTACACCTTC. It is translated as CAISESGTTSLGVYGYTF.

The chain couples TRBV4-1 to TRBJ1-1; D is ambiguous. V was trimmed by 4 bases and J by 0 bases, leaving 21 bases between them. The CDR3 has 18 residues. Germline-derived CDR1 and CDR2 are MGHRA and YSYEKL. CDR3 bases: TGCGCCAGCAGCCCTTCAGTAGGGCGAAAAGTAATGAACACTGAAGCTTTCTTT. It translates to CASSPSVGRKVMNTEAFF.